This TCR beta chain emerged from a study of CD8 T cells in ankylosing spondylitis. Study results and limitations: From matched ankylosing spondylitis synovial fluid, disease-linked clones were reportedly recovered at significantly enriched levels. The disease-linked clones had a CD8+ phenotype and low blood frequencies. A TCR beta motif made of fewer than ten highly homologous variants seemed typical of ankylosing spondylitis blood.

This CDR3 region has 14 residues. V was shortened by 0 bases and J by 5 bases, with 7 bases between the two germline ends. Germline V gives CDR1 WSHSY, CDR2 SAAADI. Quantitative barcoded 5'-RACE was used to prepare TCR beta libraries. TCRdb ran MiXCR on the 5' RACE reads and lists one entry per CDR3 protein. The sample has some 840,000 distinct CDR3 sequences, around 11% seen once. This clonotype was observed a few times. The antigen is unknown. The sequenced material came from blood, either unsorted or a sorted T cell fraction (not recorded which). The J gene is TRBJ2-2, the V gene TRBV10-2; D gene unclear. This receptor was identified in a male donor with ankylosing spondylitis. The DNA of the CDR3 is TGCGCCAGCAGTGAGTCGGTGGTAACCGGGGAGCTGTTTTTT. Translation: CASSESVVTGELFF.